This T cell receptor (beta chain) was found in a study of technical replicates of blood from a handful of donors. Some clones are missing from TCRdb's copy, which holds only in-frame ones; the method was immunoSEQ multiplex PCR. The sample has 65,000 to 85,000 clones, 95% to 97% seen once. The CDR3 is 13 residues long. Sequencing was carried out using T cells isolated from PBMCs. This TCR was recovered from a human donor in good health. The V call is TRBV21-1, the J call TRBJ1-2. TRBV21-1 is a known pseudogene. The CDR3 sequence is CASSSSPGYGYTF. The DNA for the CDR3 is TGTGCCAGCAGCTCCTCCCCCGGCTATGGCTACACCTTC.